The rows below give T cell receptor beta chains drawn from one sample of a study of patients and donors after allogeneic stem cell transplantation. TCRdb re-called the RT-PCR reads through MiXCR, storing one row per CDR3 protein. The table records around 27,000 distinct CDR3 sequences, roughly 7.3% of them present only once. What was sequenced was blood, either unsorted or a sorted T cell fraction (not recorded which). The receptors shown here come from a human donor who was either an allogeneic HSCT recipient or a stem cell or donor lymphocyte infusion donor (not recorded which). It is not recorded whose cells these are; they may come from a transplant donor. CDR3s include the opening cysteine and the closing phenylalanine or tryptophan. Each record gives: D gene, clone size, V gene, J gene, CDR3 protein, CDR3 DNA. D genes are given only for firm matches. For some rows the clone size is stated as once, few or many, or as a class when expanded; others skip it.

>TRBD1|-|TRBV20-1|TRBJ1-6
CSASPRDRAGSPLHF
TGCAGTGCTAGTCCTAGAGACAGGGCGGGGTCACCCCTCCACTTT
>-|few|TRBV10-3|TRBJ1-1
CAIAPPGAAGTEAFF
TGTGCCATTGCCCCTCCGGGGGCCGCGGGCACTGAAGCTTTCTTT
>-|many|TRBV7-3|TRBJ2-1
CASSSLLNEQFF
TGTGCCAGCAGCTCCCTACTAAATGAGCAGTTCTTC
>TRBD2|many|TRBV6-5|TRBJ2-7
CASSSGLEGYEQYF
TGTGCCAGCAGTTCTGGACTAGAGGGATACGAGCAGTACTTC
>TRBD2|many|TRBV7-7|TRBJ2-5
CASSFTSGRRETQYF
TGTGCCAGCAGCTTCACTAGCGGGAGGAGAGAGACCCAGTACTTC
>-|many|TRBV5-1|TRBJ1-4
CASSLGTRGEKLFF
TGCGCCAGCAGCTTGGGCACTCGAGGTGAAAAACTGTTTTTT
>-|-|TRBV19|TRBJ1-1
CASSIAGTLNTEAFF
TGTGCCAGTAGTATAGCCGGGACACTGAACACTGAAGCTTTCTTT
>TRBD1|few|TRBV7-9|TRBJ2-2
CASSARGQGTSGELFF
TGTGCCAGCAGCGCTAGAGGACAGGGGACTTCCGGGGAGCTGTTTTTT
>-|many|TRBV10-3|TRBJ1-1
CAISPPRGSAFF
TGTGCCATCAGCCCCCCGAGGGGCTCGGCTTTCTTT
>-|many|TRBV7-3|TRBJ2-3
CASSLGSSGDPDTQYF
TGTGCCAGCAGCTTAGGGTCTAGTGGGGATCCAGATACGCAGTATTTT
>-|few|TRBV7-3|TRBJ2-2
CASRPGWDTGELFF
TGTGCCAGCAGGCCAGGGTGGGACACCGGGGAGCTGTTTTTT
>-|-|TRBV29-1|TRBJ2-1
CSVVGVQQGQQDGNEQFF
TGCAGCGTTGTTGGGGTACAACAAGGTCAACAGGACGGCAATGAGCAGTTCTTC
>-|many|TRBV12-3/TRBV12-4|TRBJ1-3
CASTFGYSGNTIYF
TGTGCCAGCACCTTTGGGTACTCTGGAAACACCATATATTTT
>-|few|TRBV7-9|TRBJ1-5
CASSVGGGDSNQPQHF
TGTGCCAGCAGCGTCGGGGGAGGGGATAGCAATCAGCCCCAGCATTTT
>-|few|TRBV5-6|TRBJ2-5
CASSSLGGRQETQYF
TGTGCCAGCAGCTCCCTTGGGGGCCGCCAAGAGACCCAGTACTTC
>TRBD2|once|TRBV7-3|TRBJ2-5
CASSLGSGSETQYF
TGTGCCAGCAGCTTAGGAAGCGGGAGTGAGACCCAGTACTTC
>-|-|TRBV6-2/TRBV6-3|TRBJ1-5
CASSFHRLPQPQHF
TGTGCCAGCAGTTTCCACAGGCTCCCTCAGCCCCAGCATTTT
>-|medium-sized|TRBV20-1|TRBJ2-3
CSARDIRSTDTQYF
TGCAGTGCTAGAGATATCCGAAGCACAGATACGCAGTATTTT
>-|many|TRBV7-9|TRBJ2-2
CASSSGSGTNTGELFF
TGTGCCAGCAGCTCCGGGTCGGGCACGAACACCGGGGAGCTGTTTTTT
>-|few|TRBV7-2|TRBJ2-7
CASSLGTRQTVYEQYF
TGTGCCAGCAGCTTAGGGACGAGACAAACAGTCTACGAGCAGTACTTC
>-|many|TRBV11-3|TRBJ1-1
CASSLVLAAEAFF
TGTGCCAGCAGCTTGGTGTTGGCGGCTGAAGCTTTCTTT
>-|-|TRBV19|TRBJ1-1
CASKWRHLNTEAFF
TGTGCCAGTAAGTGGAGGCACCTGAACACTGAAGCTTTCTTT
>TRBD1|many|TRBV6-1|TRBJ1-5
CASSPQGGHQPQHF
TGTGCCAGCAGTCCGCAGGGGGGCCATCAGCCCCAGCATTTT
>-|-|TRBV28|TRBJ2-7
CASSLWAGTGSYEQYF
TGTGCCAGCAGTTTATGGGCCGGGACTGGCTCCTACGAGCAGTACTTC
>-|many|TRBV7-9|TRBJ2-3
CASSFGTQYF
TGTGCCAGCAGCTTCGGTACGCAGTATTTT
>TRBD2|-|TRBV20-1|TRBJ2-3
CSASRDYTDTQYF
TGCAGTGCTAGCCGGGACTACACAGATACGCAGTATTTT
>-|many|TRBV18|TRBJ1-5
CASSPLGEGNQPQHF
TGTGCCAGCTCACCACTTGGGGAGGGCAATCAGCCCCAGCATTTT
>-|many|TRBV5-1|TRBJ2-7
CASSLGSLSTYEQYF
TGCGCCAGCAGCTTGGGTAGTCTATCAACCTACGAGCAGTACTTC
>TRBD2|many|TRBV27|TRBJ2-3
CASRSPFRGGRTDTQYF
TGTGCCAGCAGGTCGCCTTTTCGGGGGGGCCGAACAGATACGCAGTATTTT
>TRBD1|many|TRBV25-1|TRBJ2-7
CASSDPGTGSNEQYF
TGTGCCAGCAGTGACCCCGGGACAGGGTCCAACGAGCAGTACTTC
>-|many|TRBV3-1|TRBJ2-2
CASSHSGELFF
TGTGCCAGCAGCCATTCCGGGGAGCTGTTTTTT
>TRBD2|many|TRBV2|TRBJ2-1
CASSETSGRYEQFF
TGTGCCAGCAGTGAGACTAGCGGGAGGTATGAGCAGTTCTTC
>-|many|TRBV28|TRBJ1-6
CASSFGGNNSPLHF
TGTGCCAGCAGTTTTGGGGGAAATAATTCACCCCTCCACTTT
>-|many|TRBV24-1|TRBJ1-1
CATRVGSNTEAFF
TGTGCCACCAGGGTCGGGTCGAACACTGAAGCTTTCTTT
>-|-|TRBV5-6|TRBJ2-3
CASSLLERAVLGTDTQYF
TGTGCCAGCAGCTTGCTGGAGCGGGCGGTGTTGGGCACAGATACGCAGTATTTT
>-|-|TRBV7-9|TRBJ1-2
CASSLAEATVYGYTF
TGTGCCAGCAGCTTAGCCGAAGCGACAGTTTATGGCTACACCTTC
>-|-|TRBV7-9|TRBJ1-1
CASSNLDWDAEAFF
TGTGCCAGCAGCAATTTGGACTGGGACGCTGAAGCTTTCTTT
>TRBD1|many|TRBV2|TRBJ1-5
CASRIQGVSNQPQHF
TGTGCCAGCAGAATTCAGGGGGTTAGCAATCAGCCCCAGCATTTT
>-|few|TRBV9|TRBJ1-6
CASSDLPSYSPLHF
TGTGCCAGCAGCGACCTGCCAAGTTATTCACCCCTCCACTTT
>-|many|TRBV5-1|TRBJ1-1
CASSTVRGGNTEAFF
TGCGCCAGCAGCACGGTGAGGGGTGGGAACACTGAAGCTTTCTTT
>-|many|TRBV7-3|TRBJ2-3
CASSRGPGSTDTQYF
TGTGCCAGCAGCCGCGGCCCAGGGAGCACAGATACGCAGTATTTT
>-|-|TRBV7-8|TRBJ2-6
CASSPRQLSGANVLTF
TGTGCCAGCAGCCCTAGACAGCTATCTGGGGCCAACGTCCTGACTTTC
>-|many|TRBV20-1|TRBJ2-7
CSARLQKPFYEQYF
TGCAGTGCTAGACTCCAGAAACCCTTCTACGAGCAGTACTTC
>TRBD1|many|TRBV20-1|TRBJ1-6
CSARAYRQGRNSPLHF
TGCAGTGCTAGAGCGTATCGACAGGGGCGAAATTCACCCCTCCACTTT
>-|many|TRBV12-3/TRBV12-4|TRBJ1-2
CASSLSGVDGYTF
TGTGCCAGCAGTTTATCAGGGGTAGACGGCTACACCTTC
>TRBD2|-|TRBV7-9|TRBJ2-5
CASSLGTSGGARETQYF
TGTGCCAGCAGCTTAGGAACTAGCGGGGGGGCCAGGGAGACCCAGTACTTC
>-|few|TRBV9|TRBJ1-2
CASSTPTAEYGYTF
TGTGCCAGCAGCACCCCGACAGCCGAATATGGCTACACCTTC
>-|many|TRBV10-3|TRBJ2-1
CAISDMRRNEQFF
TGTGCCATCAGTGATATGCGGCGGAATGAGCAGTTCTTC
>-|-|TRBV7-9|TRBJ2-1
CASSLAFLGYYNEQFF
TGTGCCAGCAGCTTAGCGTTCTTGGGCTACTACAATGAGCAGTTCTTC
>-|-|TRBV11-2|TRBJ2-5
CASSLSRTARRETQYF
TGTGCCAGCAGCTTGTCGCGGACAGCTCGTCGGGAGACCCAGTACTTC
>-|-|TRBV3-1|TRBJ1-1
CASSQDQGGGTEAFF
TGTGCCAGCAGCCAAGATCAAGGGGGAGGGACTGAAGCTTTCTTT
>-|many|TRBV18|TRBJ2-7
CASSPSLKSSYEQYF
TGTGCCAGCTCACCAAGTCTGAAAAGCAGCTACGAGCAGTACTTC
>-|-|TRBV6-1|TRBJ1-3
CASSRGVASSGNTIYF
TGTGCCAGCAGTCGGGGGGTCGCGAGCTCTGGAAACACCATATATTTT
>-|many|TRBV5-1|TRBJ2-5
CASSLGTEQTQYF
TGCGCCAGCAGCTTAGGTACTGAGCAGACCCAGTACTTC
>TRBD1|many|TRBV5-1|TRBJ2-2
CASSIQGQSTGELFF
TGCGCCAGCAGCATACAGGGACAGAGCACCGGGGAGCTGTTTTTT
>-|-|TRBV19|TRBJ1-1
CASSIGQMEAFF
TGTGCCAGTAGTATCGGACAGATGGAAGCTTTCTTT
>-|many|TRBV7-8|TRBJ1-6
CASSLAPGSPNSPLHF
TGTGCCAGCAGCTTAGCGCCCGGCAGCCCGAATTCACCCCTCCACTTT
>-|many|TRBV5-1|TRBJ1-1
CASSLDWSRNTEAFF
TGCGCCAGCAGCTTGGATTGGTCCCGGAACACTGAAGCTTTCTTT
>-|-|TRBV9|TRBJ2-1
CASSVEAGPTYNEQFF
TGTGCCAGCAGCGTAGAGGCGGGCCCGACCTACAATGAGCAGTTCTTC